Given below is one TCR beta chain in context. What it recognizes is unknown. V was pared by 1 base and J by 1 base, with 9 bases between. The CDR3 length is 15 residues. Looked up from germline, CDR1 is SGHTA and CDR2 is FQGTGA. The data derive from a study of T-cell memory formation after mild COVID-19. Study at large: Clusters were largely donor specific.

5'RACE primed at constant segments yielded TCR alpha and TCR beta cDNA libraries bearing sample barcodes and UMIs. TCRdb re-called the 5' RACE reads through MiXCR, storing one row per CDR3 protein. Of roughly 250,000 distinct CDR3 sequences in the sample, around 17% are singletons; the top ten hold 3.5%. Findings and limits, study-wide: Contracting clones localized mainly to CM and EM when CD4+ and mainly to EMRA when CD8+. Pre-infection memory already had some responding clones, implying cross-reactive memory joined.

The sequenced sample consisted of PBMCs or a T cell subset sorted from them (not recorded which). The clonotype originates from a man between 18 and 35 years old who had mild COVID-19 (a few samples of this study predate the infection). Cell type and time point are not known. The chain carries TRBV7-3 and TRBJ2-3, with a weak D call TRBD1 (5 bases). CDR3: CASSLRGYRTDTQYF. The CDR3, as DNA: TGTGCCAGCAGCTTAAGGGGCTATCGCACAGATACGCAGTATTTT.